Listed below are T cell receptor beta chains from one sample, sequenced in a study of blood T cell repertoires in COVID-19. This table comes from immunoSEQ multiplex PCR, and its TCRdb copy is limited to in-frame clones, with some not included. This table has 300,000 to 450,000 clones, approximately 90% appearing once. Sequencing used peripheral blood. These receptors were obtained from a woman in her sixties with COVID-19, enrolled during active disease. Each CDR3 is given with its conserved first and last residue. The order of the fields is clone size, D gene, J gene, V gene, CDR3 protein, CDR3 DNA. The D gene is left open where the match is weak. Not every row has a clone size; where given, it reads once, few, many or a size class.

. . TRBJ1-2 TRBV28 CASSPAGAPYGYTF TGTGCCAGCAGCCCCGCAGGGGCGCCCTATGGCTACACCTTC
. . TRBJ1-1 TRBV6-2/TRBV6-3 CASSYNRGPEAFF TGTGCCAGCAGTTATAATAGGGGTCCTGAAGCTTTCTTT
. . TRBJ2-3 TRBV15 CATSRGAHTDTQYF TGTGCCACCAGCAGAGGAGCTCACACAGATACGCAGTATTTT
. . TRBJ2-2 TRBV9 CASSVDPGNTGELFF TGTGCCAGCAGCGTAGATCCGGGGAACACCGGGGAGCTGTTTTTT
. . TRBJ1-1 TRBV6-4 CASREETLNTEAFF TGTGCCAGCAGGGAGGAGACACTTAACACTGAAGCTTTCTTT
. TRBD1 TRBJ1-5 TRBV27 CASSPPGQGDNQPQHF TGTGCCAGCAGCCCACCGGGACAGGGGGACAATCAGCCCCAGCATTTT
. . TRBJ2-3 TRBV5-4 CASSQQLGGSTDTQYF TGTGCCAGCAGCCAGCAACTAGGAGGGTCCACAGATACGCAGTATTTT
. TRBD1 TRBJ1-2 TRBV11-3 CASSSIGQGFTF TGTGCCAGCAGCTCCATAGGACAGGGGTTCACCTTC
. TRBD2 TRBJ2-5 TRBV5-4 CASSSRSGGEQETQYF TGTGCCAGCAGCTCCCGGTCGGGGGGGGAACAAGAGACCCAGTACTTC
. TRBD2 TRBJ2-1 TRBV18 CASSFLGGGTYNEQFF TGTGCCAGCTCGTTCCTCGGGGGGGGAACCTACAATGAGCAGTTCTTC
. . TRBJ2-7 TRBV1 CTSSPLGQGSYEQYF TGCACCAGCAGCCCCCTGGGACAGGGCTCCTACGAGCAGTACTTC
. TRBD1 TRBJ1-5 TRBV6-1 CASSDVGQGHQPQHF TGTGCCAGCAGTGATGTCGGACAGGGGCATCAGCCCCAGCATTTT
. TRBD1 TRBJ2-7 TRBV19 CASSTMGQGKTYEQYF TGTGCCAGTAGTACGATGGGACAGGGGAAAACCTACGAGCAGTACTTC
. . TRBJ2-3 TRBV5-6 CASSPELGRRTDTQYF TGTGCCAGCAGCCCGGAGTTAGGAAGAAGAACAGATACGCAGTATTTT
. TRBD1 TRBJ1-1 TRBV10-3 CAISEFEQGARTEAFF TGTGCCATCAGTGAGTTTGAACAGGGGGCTCGAACTGAAGCTTTCTTT
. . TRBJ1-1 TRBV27 CASSLVGRNTEAFF TGTGCCAGCAGTTTAGTGGGCCGGAACACTGAAGCTTTCTTT
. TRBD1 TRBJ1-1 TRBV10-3 CAISQAQGATEAFF TGTGCCATCAGCCAGGCACAGGGGGCCACTGAAGCTTTCTTT
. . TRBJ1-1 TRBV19 CASSIRADSLNTEAFF TGTGCCAGTAGTATAAGGGCAGACAGCTTGAACACTGAAGCTTTCTTT
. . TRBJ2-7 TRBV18 CASSPAQGPYEQYF TGTGCCAGCTCACCGGCCCAGGGCCCCTACGAGCAGTACTTC
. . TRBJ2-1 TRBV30 CAWAVNLADEQFF TGTGCCTGGGCCGTCAACCTGGCCGATGAGCAGTTCTTC
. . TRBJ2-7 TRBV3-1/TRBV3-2 CASSQNSRQYF TGTGCCAGCAGTCAGAATAGCCGCCAGTACTTC
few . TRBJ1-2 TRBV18 CASSPGQKDYGYTF TGTGCCAGCTCACCAGGGCAGAAGGACTATGGCTACACCTTC
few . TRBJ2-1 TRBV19 CASRAAGEQFF TGTGCCAGTAGAGCTGCAGGTGAGCAGTTCTTC
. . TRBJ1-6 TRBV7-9 CASSSRGAVAPLHF TGTGCCAGCAGCTCCCGCGGGGCCGTGGCACCCCTCCACTTT
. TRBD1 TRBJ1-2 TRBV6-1 CASSEARAGGHNYGYTF TGTGCCAGCAGTGAAGCGCGGGCAGGGGGCCATAACTATGGCTACACCTTC
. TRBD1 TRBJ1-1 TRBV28 CASLGTGANMNTEAFF TGTGCCAGCCTGGGGACAGGGGCGAACATGAACACTGAAGCTTTCTTT
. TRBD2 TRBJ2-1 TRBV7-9 CASSLHITSGGDNEQFF TGTGCCAGCAGCTTGCATATCACTAGCGGGGGGGACAATGAGCAGTTCTTC
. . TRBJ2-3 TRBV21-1 CASSLGSGGGDTQYF TGTGCCAGCAGCCTGGGTAGCGGGGGGGGAGATACGCAGTATTTT
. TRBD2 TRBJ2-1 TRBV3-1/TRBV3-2 CASSQLLAGGNEQFF TGTGCCAGCAGCCAACTCCTAGCGGGGGGAAATGAGCAGTTCTTC
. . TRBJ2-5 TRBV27 CASSSNRDGQETQYF TGTGCCAGCAGTTCGAACAGGGATGGGCAAGAGACCCAGTACTTC
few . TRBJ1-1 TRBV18 CASSLSVMNTEAFF TGTGCCAGCTCACTTTCGGTGATGAACACTGAAGCTTTCTTT
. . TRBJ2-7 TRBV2 CASGGSFEQYF TGTGCCAGCGGGGGGTCTTTTGAGCAGTACTTC
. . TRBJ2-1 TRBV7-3 CASSASGGNSAYNEQFF TGTGCCAGCAGCGCCTCGGGGGGCAACTCTGCCTACAATGAGCAGTTCTTC
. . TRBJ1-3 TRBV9 CASGGRGRSGNTIYF TGTGCCAGCGGGGGCCGGGGCAGGTCTGGAAACACCATATATTTT
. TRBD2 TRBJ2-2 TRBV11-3 CASSPGTTNTGELFF TGTGCCAGCAGCCCCGGGACTACTAACACCGGGGAGCTGTTTTTT
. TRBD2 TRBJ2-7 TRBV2 CASGRGGSSYEQYF TGTGCCAGCGGGCGCGGGGGATCTTCCTACGAGCAGTACTTC
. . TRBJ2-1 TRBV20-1 CSARHSVGQFF TGCAGTGCTAGGCATAGCGTAGGGCAGTTCTTC
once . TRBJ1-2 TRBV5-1 CASSPEGGGYGYTF TGCGCCAGCTCCCCAGAGGGAGGGGGCTATGGCTACACCTTC
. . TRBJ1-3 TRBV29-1 CSVEGRNTIYF TGCAGCGTTGAGGGCCGAAACACCATATATTTT
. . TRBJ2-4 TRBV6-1 CASSEANARSTENIQYF TGTGCCAGCAGTGAAGCAAACGCCAGGTCCACTGAAAACATTCAGTACTTC
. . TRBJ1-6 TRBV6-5 CASSYSSGVTTPLHF TGTGCCAGCAGTTACTCGAGCGGGGTTACGACACCCCTCCACTTT
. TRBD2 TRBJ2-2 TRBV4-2 CASSQRVGGSGESGELFF TGTGCCAGCAGCCAAAGGGTCGGGGGTAGCGGGGAAAGCGGGGAGCTGTTTTTT
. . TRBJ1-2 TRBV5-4 CASSFRVAGGYTF TGTGCCAGCAGCTTCAGGGTGGCCGGTGGCTACACCTTC
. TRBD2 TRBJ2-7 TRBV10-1 CASSDPASGIYEQYF TGCGCCAGCAGTGACCCGGCTAGCGGGATCTACGAGCAGTACTTC
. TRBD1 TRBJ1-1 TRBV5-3 CARSLGHRGRTEAFF TGTGCCAGAAGCTTGGGCCACAGGGGGCGGACTGAAGCTTTCTTT
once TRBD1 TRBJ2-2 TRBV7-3 CASSWGTGLAGELFF TGTGCCAGCAGCTGGGGGACAGGGTTGGCCGGGGAGCTGTTTTTT
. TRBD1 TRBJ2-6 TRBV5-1 CASSLTGQRNSGANVLTF TGCGCCAGCAGCTTGACGGGACAGAGGAACTCTGGGGCCAACGTCCTGACTTTC
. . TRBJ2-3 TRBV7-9 CASSLETDTQYF TGTGCCAGCAGCCTCGAGACAGATACGCAGTATTTT
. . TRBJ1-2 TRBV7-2 CASSFQGSYGYTF TGTGCCAGCAGCTTCCAGGGGAGCTATGGCTACACCTTC
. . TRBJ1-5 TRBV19 CASDKREDSLNQPQHF TGTGCCAGCGACAAGAGAGAGGACAGCCTCAATCAGCCCCAGCATTTT
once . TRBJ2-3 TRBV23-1 CASSPVSPTDPEDTQYF TGCGCCAGCAGCCCCGTTAGCCCGACCGACCCGGAAGATACGCAGTATTTT
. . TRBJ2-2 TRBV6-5 CASSGEPSGELFF TGTGCCAGCAGCGGGGAACCATCCGGGGAGCTGTTTTTT
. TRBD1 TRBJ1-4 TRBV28 CASSSPGQALEKLFF TGTGCCAGCAGTTCCCCGGGACAGGCCCTAGAAAAACTGTTTTTT
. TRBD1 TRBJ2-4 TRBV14 CASSQTGGFAKNIQYF TGTGCCAGCAGTCAGACAGGGGGGTTCGCCAAAAACATTCAGTACTTC
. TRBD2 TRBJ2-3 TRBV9 CASSVAGGGFSTDTQYF TGTGCCAGCAGCGTAGCCGGCGGGGGGTTCTCCACAGATACGCAGTATTTT
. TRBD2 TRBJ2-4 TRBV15 CATSRTGGGAEGAKNIQYF TGTGCCACCAGCAGGACGGGCGGGGGGGCAGAGGGAGCCAAAAACATTCAGTACTTC
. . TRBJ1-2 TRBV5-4 CASSAPGSYGYTF TGTGCCAGCAGCGCTCCCGGGTCCTATGGCTACACCTTC
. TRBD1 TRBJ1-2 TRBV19 CASSPTDRDYGYTF TGTGCCAGTAGTCCGACCGACAGGGACTATGGCTACACCTTC
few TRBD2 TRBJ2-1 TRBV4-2 CASSRFGGDGYNEQFF TGTGCCAGCAGCCGATTCGGGGGGGATGGGTACAATGAGCAGTTCTTC
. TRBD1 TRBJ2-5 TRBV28 CASSPRTGEETQYF TGTGCCAGCAGTCCTCGGACAGGAGAAGAGACCCAGTACTTC